This T cell receptor beta chain comes out of a study of shared clonotypes between healthy human individuals. Overall study: A donor's plate count was three for CD4 naive and three for CD4 memory; CD8 naive had two and CD8 memory one. Study outcomes and limitations: As a rule, naive subsets had a larger estimated richness than memory subsets.

Concerning this clone itself: Its target is not known.

The CDR3 is 16 residues long. V was shortened by 1 base and J by 4 bases, with 14 bases between the two germline ends. Looked up from germline, CDR1 is SGHRS and CDR2 is YFSETQ. Assay: immunoSEQ multiplex PCR; the TCRdb copy retains only in-frame clones and omits some. This table holds approximately 1.5 million clones, 95% to 99% found once. Sequencing was carried out using naive CD4+ T cells sorted from blood. Subset reported: CD45RA+ positively selected. The clonotype originates from a man aged 25 to 40 in good health. The V gene is TRBV5-1, the J gene TRBJ2-2; either TRBD1 or TRBD2 may supply D (6 bases each). The CDR3 reads CASSLLRETGTGELFF. The CDR3 DNA follows: TGCGCCAGCAGCTTGCTACGGGAGACAGGCACCGGGGAGCTGTTTTTT.